The sequence of this TCR beta chain was determined in a study of radiotherapy plus CTLA-4 blockade in lung cancer. The study, taken as a whole, reports: The best predictor of response was reported to be early blood T cell clone dynamics, with interferon-beta. Radiotherapy with ipilimumab was followed by blood expansion of tumor-derived clones.

Note on this clone: The antigen is not known.

The CDR3 covers 16 residues. The V gene lost 2 bases and the J gene lost 4 bases, with 18 bases spanning the gap. CDR1 is LNHDA, CDR2 SQIVND, per germline (reference sequence). The assay was immunoSEQ multiplex PCR, and TCRdb's table has in-frame clones only and misses some. The sample has some 110,000 clones, 85% to 90% seen once. The receptor was isolated from a human donor with non-small cell lung cancer that progressed on radiotherapy plus ipilimumab. Sequences were derived from peripheral blood, sampled from a patient treated with radiotherapy plus ipilimumab. The genes are TRBV19 and TRBJ2-7; possible D gene TRBD2, 6 bases. The CDR3 loop is CASSILAAEQGYEQYF. As DNA, the CDR3 is TGTGCCAGTAGTATATTAGCGGCGGAACAAGGGTACGAGCAGTACTTC. Based on the CDR3 plus reference TRBV19 and TRBJ2-7, the full variable domain is DGGITQSPKYLFRKEGQNVTLSCEQNLNHDAMYWYRQDPGQGLRLIYYSQIVNDFQKGDIAEGYSVSREKKESFPLTVTSAQKNPTAFYLCASSILAAEQGYEQYFGPGTRLTVT.